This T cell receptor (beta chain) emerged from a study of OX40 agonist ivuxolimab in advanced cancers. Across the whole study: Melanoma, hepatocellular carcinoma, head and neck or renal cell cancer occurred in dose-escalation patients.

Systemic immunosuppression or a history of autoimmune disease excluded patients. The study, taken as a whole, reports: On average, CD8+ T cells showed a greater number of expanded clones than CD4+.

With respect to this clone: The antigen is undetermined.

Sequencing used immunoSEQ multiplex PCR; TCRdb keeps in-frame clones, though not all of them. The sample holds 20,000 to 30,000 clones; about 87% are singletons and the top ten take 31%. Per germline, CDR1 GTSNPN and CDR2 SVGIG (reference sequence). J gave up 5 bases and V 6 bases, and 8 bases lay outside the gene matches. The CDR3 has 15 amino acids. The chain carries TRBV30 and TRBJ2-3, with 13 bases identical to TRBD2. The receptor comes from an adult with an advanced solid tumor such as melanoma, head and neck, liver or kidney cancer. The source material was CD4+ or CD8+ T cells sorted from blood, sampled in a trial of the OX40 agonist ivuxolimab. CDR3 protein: CACTITSGRGDTQYF. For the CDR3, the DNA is TGTGCCTGTACGATTACTAGCGGGAGGGGAGATACGCAGTATTTT.